These 18 T cell receptor beta chains originate from one sample sequenced in a study of CD8 T cells in Susac syndrome. RNA was extracted with the RNeasy kit, and a quantity of about 0.45 to 1 ug was reverse transcribed using random hexamers. TCRdb reprocessed the immunoSEQ multiplex PCR reads via MiXCR and lists one record per CDR3 protein. The sample contains about 180,000 distinct CDR3 sequences, roughly 94% of which appear only once. The material sequenced was CD4+ T cells from PBMCs. Receptors originate from a human donor with Susac syndrome.

V gene TRBV30 combines with J gene TRBJ1-1, with D perhaps matching TRBD1 (5 bases). Germline values: CDR1 GTSNPN, CDR2 SVGIG (reference sequence). The CDR3 contains 15 residues. Between the trimmed V and J ends, which lost 0 bases and 6 bases, there was a span of 17 bases. The CDR3 is CAWSVGNRIASEAFF. The CDR3 DNA sequence: TGTGCCTGGAGTGTGGGAAACAGGATCGCCTCTGAAGCTTTCTTT.

The gene calls are TRBV6-5 and TRBJ2-7; D may match TRBD1 or TRBD2 (6 bases each). V lost 6 bases and J 4 bases, leaving 19 bases between the germline ends. CDR1 and CDR2 (germline): MNHEY, SVGAGI. The CDR3 runs 15 residues. CDR3 in amino acids: CASSRKGGTPYEQYF. Written as DNA, the CDR3 is TGTGCCAGCAGCCGCAAAGGGGGGACCCCTTACGAGCAGTACTTC.

This clonotype appeared once. V is TRBV28 and J is TRBJ1-1; D is unresolved. Germline V gene lookup returns CDR1 MDHEN and CDR2 SYDVKM. This CDR3 is built from 15 residues. V dropped 3 bases and J dropped 1 base, with 12 bases sitting between them. The DNA for the CDR3 is TGTGCCAGCAGTTTCCCAGGAGCAGGGAACACTGAAGCTTTCTTT. As protein: CASSFPGAGNTEAFF.

This clonotype was seen only once. V and J are TRBV27 and TRBJ1-2; D unclear. Trimming cost V 11 bases and J 0 bases, with 16 bases left between them. The V gene's germline CDR1 is MNHEY and CDR2 SMNVEV (reference sequence). The CDR3 sequence is 14 residues long. The CDR3 region has the DNA TGTGCCGGACCGCCGGGCCCATCTAACTATGGCTACACCTTC. This codes for CAGPPGPSNYGYTF.

CDR3 DNA sequence: TGTGCCAGCAGCCCCGACAGGGGTGGTGAAAAACTGTTTTTT. Its translation is CASSPDRGGEKLFF. This chain links TRBV3-1 with TRBJ1-4; TRBD1 agrees at 8 bases. Germline CDR1 LGHDT, CDR2 YNNKEL (reference sequence). This CDR3 region has 14 residues. V dropped 4 bases and J dropped 7; count of bases not matched to a gene: 5.

The V gene is TRBV2, the J gene TRBJ2-7; the D gene is possibly TRBD2 (5 bases). V shed 10 bases and J shed 4 bases, with 14 bases lying between them. The CDR3 loop spans 12 amino acids. Looked up from germline, CDR1 is SNHLY and CDR2 is FYNNEI. The CDR3, as DNA: TGTGCCACAACTAGAGATCCGTACGAGCAGTACTTC. It is translated as CATTRDPYEQYF.

The V gene is TRBV28, the J gene TRBJ1-5, with a possible D match to TRBD1 (5 bases). CDR1 and CDR2 (germline): MDHEN, SYDVKM. This CDR3 is 14 amino acids long. Trimming removed 6 bases from V and 1 base from J, with 10 bases in between. Written as DNA, the CDR3 is TGTGCCAGCAGCGGGGGGGGGAGCAATCAGCCCCAGCATTTT. This gives the protein CASSGGGSNQPQHF.

The chain uses TRBV20-1 and TRBJ2-7, with 13 positions matching TRBD2. The V gene's germline CDR1 is DFQATT and CDR2 SNEGSKA (reference sequence). The CDR3 consists of 15 residues. J was trimmed by 3 bases and V by 2 bases; bases with no gene match: 4. The CDR3: CSARSRTSGSYEQYF. The CDR3 DNA is TGCAGTGCTAGATCCAGGACTAGCGGGAGCTACGAGCAGTACTTC.

V and J are TRBV5-6 and TRBJ1-5; a possible D gene is TRBD1 (5 bases). V was shortened by 4 bases and J by 4 bases, with 15 bases between the two germline ends. This CDR3 spans 15 amino acids. Germline V gene lookup returns CDR1 SGHDT and CDR2 YYEEEE. CDR3 amino acids: CASSERGFTNQPQHF. As DNA, the CDR3 is TGTGCCAGCAGCGAGAGGGGTTTTACTAATCAGCCCCAGCATTTT.

V usage is TRBV5-1 and J usage is TRBJ1-2; a possible D gene is TRBD1 (5 bases). Trimming took off 5 bases at V and 7 bases at J, with 9 bases between the two ends. This CDR3 is 11 amino acids long. Germline loops: CDR1 SGHRS, CDR2 YFSETQ. DNA for the CDR3: TGCGCCAGCAGTAGGGACGCTGGCTACACCTTC. Amino acid sequence: CASSRDAGYTF.

The V call is TRBV5-1, the J call TRBJ2-7; TRBD2 might be the D (5 bases). Germline V gives CDR1 SGHRS, CDR2 YFSETQ. This CDR3 spans 13 amino acids. Trimming took 4 bases from V and 6 from J, leaving 14 bases between them. CDR3 region: CASSLDSPTEQYF. CDR3 nucleotides: TGCGCCAGCAGCCTGGACTCGCCTACCGAGCAGTACTTC.

The chain combines TRBV7-9 with TRBJ1-2; D may be TRBD1 (6 bases). V lost 4 bases, J lost 3 bases, and 12 bases lay in between. The CDR3 contains 14 residues. The germline CDR1 and CDR2 sequences are SEHNR and FQNEAQ (reference sequence). CDR3 bases: TGTGCCAGCAGCTCACGACAGGCGCACTATGGCTACACCTTC. Its protein product is CASSSRQAHYGYTF.

The chain is built from TRBV6-1 and TRBJ2-7; 12 positions agree with TRBD2. This CDR3 contains 17 residues. Unmatched junction bases numbered 14, after V lost 7 bases and J lost 4 bases. CDR1 and CDR2 from the germline V gene are MNHNS and SASEGT. In nucleotides, the CDR3 is TGTGCCAGCACTACAACCTCCCGACTAGCGGGAGTGTACGAGCAGTACTTC. Protein product: CASTTTSRLAGVYEQYF.

The chain joins TRBV30 to TRBJ1-2; D is ambiguous. The CDR3 has 13 residues. V was shortened by 6 bases and J by 8 bases, with 19 bases between the two germline ends. Per the germline V gene, CDR1 is GTSNPN and CDR2 is SVGIG (reference sequence). Written as DNA, the CDR3 is TGTGCCTGTACTCCGGACCCCACGCGGGGCTACACCTTC. Translation gives CACTPDPTRGYTF.

V is TRBV30 and J is TRBJ1-2; D unclear. V was shortened by 2 bases and J by 6 bases, with 22 bases between the two germline ends. The CDR3 sequence is 16 residues long. CDR1 is GTSNPN, CDR2 SVGIG, per germline (reference sequence). The CDR3 DNA reads as TGTGCCTGGAGTCCGACGGGAGGCAGAAGAGGAGATGGCTACACCTTC. This translates into CAWSPTGGRRGDGYTF.

The chain carries TRBV4-1 and TRBJ1-1, with D perhaps TRBD1 (6 bases). The CDR3 has 18 amino acids. The germline V and J ends were trimmed by 0 bases and 1 base, with 18 bases remaining between them. CDR1 is MGHRA and CDR2 is YSYEKL in the germline V gene. Here the CDR3 reads CASSQDWGRGRENTEAFF. The CDR3 coding sequence is TGCGCCAGCAGCCAAGATTGGGGGCGGGGGCGCGAGAACACTGAAGCTTTCTTT.

DNA for the CDR3: TGTGCCACCAGCAGAGATAACGGGGGGACGAATGAAAAACTGTTTTTT. It yields the protein CATSRDNGGTNEKLFF. The chain has TRBV15 and TRBJ1-4; tentative D call: TRBD1 (5 bases). CDR3 length: 16 amino acids. Germline lookup yields CDR1 LNHNV and CDR2 YYDKDF (reference sequence). The V end was cut by 0 bases, the J end by 5 bases, with 13 bases between. Based on the CDR3 plus reference TRBV15 and TRBJ1-4, the full variable domain is DAMVIQNPRYQVTQFGKPVTLSCSQTLNHNVMYWYQQKSSQAPKLLFHYYDKDFNNEADTPDNFQSRRPNTSFCFLDIRSPGLGDTAMYLCATSRDNGGTNEKLFFGSGTQLSVL.

The chain uses TRBV19 and TRBJ1-5, with TRBD1 matching over 9 bases. In germline, CDR1 is LNHDA, CDR2 SQIVND (reference sequence). The CDR3 consists of 16 residues. The trim removed 0 bases at V and 7 bases at J, leaving 7 bases unmatched. The CDR3 region is CASSIDRDRVRQPQHF. In nucleotides, the CDR3 is TGTGCCAGTAGTATAGACCGGGACAGGGTGCGACAGCCCCAGCATTTT.